This T cell receptor beta chain was recorded in a study of human T cells and chemical hapten exposure. Whole-study findings and limits: The study found that PT1 expanded TCR counts correlated positively with patch test score.

TCRdb called the RACE reads again in MiXCR, with one record for every CDR3 protein. Among hundreds of thousands of distinct CDR3 sequences listed, just under 6.5% were seen once. Concerning this clonotype itself: The antigen remains undetermined.

The time point: patch test 2, 6 weeks after DPC sensitization. As for treatment: therapeutic diphenylcyclopropenone sensitization with weekly scalp DPC. Donation of samples came from alopecia patients who were 18 to 70 years old and suitable for DPC. After removal of 4 bases from V and 1 base from J, the junction contained 4 bases not matched to a gene. The CDR3 sequence is 15 residues long. Per germline, CDR1 SGHDT and CDR2 YYEEEE. The sample in question was whole blood, obtained in connection with sensitization to the hapten diphenylcyclopropenone (DPC). The chain is built from TRBV5-6 and TRBJ2-5; 10 bases line up with TRBD1. The TCR was taken from a woman aged 18-30 years with alopecia areata. Some clones in this sample may be carry-over from other donors' samples. The CDR3 here is CASSLRTGGQETQYF. The CDR3 DNA reads as TGTGCCAGCAGCCTCCGGACAGGGGGCCAAGAGACCCAGTACTTC.